The 24 T cell receptor beta chains below were found in one sample sequenced in a study of cytomegalovirus exposure and HLA in healthy donors. The study ran its PCR with 60 Vbeta and 13 Jbeta primers. The protocol was immunoSEQ multiplex PCR, while the TCRdb copy is restricted to in-frame clones and leaves out a portion. Seen here are 95,000 to 150,000 clones, around 80% observed once, and the top ten hold about 0.22%. The sequenced sample consisted of PBMCs. The receptor source for this set is a middle-aged man in good health and CMV-seronegative.

The rearrangement joins TRBV4-1 to TRBJ1-6, with 9 bases aligning to TRBD1. The trim removed 2 bases at V and 9 bases at J, leaving 8 bases unmatched. Germline lookup yields CDR1 MGHRA and CDR2 YSYEKL. This CDR3 is built from 16 residues. The DNA of the CDR3 is TGCGCCAGCAGCCAAACTCCGGGACAGGGATTTTCACCCCTCCACTTT. Translation: CASSQTPGQGFSPLHF.

The genes are TRBV5-4 and TRBJ2-5; the D is unclear. The assigned J gene may be wrong: the sequence end matches TRBJ2-7 better. The CDR3 extends over 16 amino acids. Germline CDR1 is SGHNT and CDR2 is YYREEE (reference sequence). The CDR3 nucleotides are TGTGCCAGCAGCTTGGGGTTGGATTGGAGTCCCTACGAGCAGTACTTC. Encoded protein: CASSLGLDWSPYEQYF.

The table lists this clone with a count of one. The genes are TRBV27 and TRBJ2-1; no clear D. Trimming took 2 bases from V and 0 from J, leaving 8 bases between them. The germline V gene encodes CDR1 MNHEY and CDR2 SMNVEV (reference sequence). The CDR3 runs to 15 residues. The DNA for the CDR3 is TGTGCCAGCAGTTTAACCCGGAGCTCCTACAATGAGCAGTTCTTC. Its translation is CASSLTRSSYNEQFF.

This clone occurred a few times. This rearrangement joins TRBV7-6 to TRBJ2-7; TRBD1 aligns across 9 bases. Losses at the gene ends were 5 bases for V and 6 bases for J; bases not matched to a gene: 8. This CDR3 has 14 residues. The germline V gene has CDR1 SGHVS and CDR2 FNYEAQ. The CDR3 here is CASSLGQGSGEQYF. The CDR3 DNA reads as TGTGCCAGCAGCCTTGGACAGGGGTCAGGCGAGCAGTACTTC.

The rearrangement uses TRBV7-7 and TRBJ2-2, with TRBD2 matching over 10 bases. Germline trimming cut 4 bases from V and 2 bases from J; bases unmatched to any gene: 4. Germline loops: CDR1 SSHAT, CDR2 FNYEAQ (reference sequence). The CDR3 runs 16 residues. CDR3 coding DNA: TGTGCCAGCAGCTCGAGCGGGAGGGCCAACACCGGGGAGCTGTTTTTT. Amino acid sequence: CASSSSGRANTGELFF.

This chain connects TRBV6-5 to TRBJ1-5; maybe TRBD1 (5 bases). The germline V and J ends were trimmed by 4 bases and 1 base, with 14 bases remaining between them. Germline V gene lookup returns CDR1 MNHEY and CDR2 SVGAGI. The CDR3 covers 16 residues. The CDR3 region is CASSWRGGTSNQPQHF. CDR3 DNA sequence: TGTGCCAGCAGTTGGAGAGGAGGGACGAGCAATCAGCCCCAGCATTTT.

This rearrangement joins TRBV30 to TRBJ2-3; 7 nucleotides match TRBD1. With 4 bases clipped from V and 2 bases from J, the junction kept 9 bases outside the gene matches. This CDR3 region has 15 residues. CDR1 and CDR2 from the germline V gene are GTSNPN and SVGIG (reference sequence). The CDR3 loop reads CAWNRGDRITDTQYF. CDR3 sequence (DNA): TGTGCCTGGAACCGAGGGGACAGAATCACAGATACGCAGTATTTT.

The V and J genes are TRBV5-4 and TRBJ2-5, with D possibly TRBD1 on 5 matching bases. Trimming shortened V by 1 base and J by 1 base, and 8 bases separated the two germline ends. The germline V gene has CDR1 SGHNT and CDR2 YYREEE (reference sequence). This CDR3 is built from 14 residues. CDR3 sequence (DNA): TGTGCCAGCAGCTTGACGCAGGGCCAAGAGACCCAGTACTTC. Translation gives CASSLTQGQETQYF.

The rearrangement joins TRBV27 to TRBJ1-2; D is unclear. Germline V lookup: CDR1 MNHEY, CDR2 SMNVEV (reference sequence). With 0 bases removed from V and 4 bases from J, the gap between germline ends came to 9 bases. CDR3 length: 14 amino acids. The CDR3 bases are TGTGCCAGCAGTTTATCGCCCGAGAGCTATGGCTACACCTTC. This gives the protein CASSLSPESYGYTF.

The chain has TRBV27 and TRBJ1-1; D unresolved. Germline V gene data show CDR1 as MNHEY and CDR2 as SMNVEV (reference sequence). V lost 5 bases and J lost 1, with 20 bases in between. The CDR3 sequence is 17 residues long. In DNA form, the CDR3 reads TGTGCCAGCAGTCGGCAGCCAACAGTCCAATCGAACACTGAAGCTTTCTTT. Translation gives CASSRQPTVQSNTEAFF.

The V call is TRBV10-1, the J call TRBJ2-2; possibly TRBD2 for D (5 bases). This CDR3 comprises 15 residues. CDR1 and CDR2 (germline): WNHNN, SYGVQD (reference sequence). Trimming pared 8 bases from V and 3 bases from J, leaving 16 bases between. CDR3: CASLSVRGYTGELFF. CDR3 nucleotides: TGCGCCAGCCTCTCCGTTCGGGGATACACCGGGGAGCTGTTTTTT.

The V and J genes are TRBV4-3 and TRBJ2-3, with 11 positions matching TRBD2. Germline assignment: CDR1 LGHNA and CDR2 YSLEER. This CDR3 region has 16 residues. V was pared by 4 bases and J by 0 bases, with 3 bases of the junction left unmatched. Here the CDR3 DNA reads TGCGCCAGCAGCCTGATAGCGGGGGGGAGCACAGATACGCAGTATTTT. Translation: CASSLIAGGSTDTQYF.

Only a few counts were recorded for this clone. J is TRBJ1-1 and V is TRBV19; no clear D gene. V was pared by 0 bases and J by 1 base, with 6 bases between. The CDR3 is 14 amino acids. CDR1 is LNHDA, CDR2 SQIVND, per germline (reference sequence). The DNA for the CDR3 is TGTGCCAGTAGTATAGATAGTGGGAACACTGAAGCTTTCTTT. Amino acid sequence: CASSIDSGNTEAFF.

The chain employs TRBV6-6 and TRBJ1-2; tentatively, D is TRBD1 (5 bases). This CDR3 spans 15 amino acids. The V end lost 2 bases, the J end lost 3 bases, and 13 bases lay between the germline ends. Germline-derived CDR1 and CDR2 are MNHNY and SVGAGI (reference sequence). The CDR3 DNA follows: TGTGCCAGCAGTTACCCCTTAGGAGGGGACTATGGCTACACCTTC. Protein product: CASSYPLGGDYGYTF.

This sequence joins TRBV5-8 and TRBJ1-1, with 7 bases fitting TRBD1. V shed 4 bases and J 4 bases; nucleotides not matched to a gene: 4. This CDR3 is 13 amino acids long. Germline assignment: CDR1 SGHTS and CDR2 YDEGEE. CDR3 in amino acids: CASSRQGGTEAFF. As DNA, the CDR3 is TGTGCCAGCAGCCGACAGGGTGGCACTGAAGCTTTCTTT.

The DNA of the CDR3 is TGTGCCAGTAGTATAAAGCAGGACAGCTCCTACGAGCAGTACTTC. This encodes CASSIKQDSSYEQYF. The rearrangement uses TRBV19 and TRBJ2-7, with D possibly matching TRBD1 (6 bases). Germline lookup yields CDR1 LNHDA and CDR2 SQIVND (reference sequence). The V gene lost 2 bases and the J gene lost 0 bases, with 11 bases spanning the gap. The CDR3 sequence is 15 residues long.

The chain couples TRBV4-2 to TRBJ2-2; TRBD2 matches 8 bases. CDR3 length: 15 residues. J gave up 4 bases and V 1 base, and 2 bases lay outside the gene matches. Looked up from germline, CDR1 is LGHNA and CDR2 is YNFKEQ. The CDR3 loop reads CASSQAGTSTGELFF. CDR3 sequence (DNA): TGTGCCAGCAGCCAAGCCGGGACTAGCACCGGGGAGCTGTTTTTT.

The chain recombines TRBV19 with TRBJ1-5, with TRBD1 as a possible D gene (5 bases). Germline CDR1 LNHDA, CDR2 SQIVND (reference sequence). The CDR3 sequence is 15 residues long. Between the trimmed V and J ends, which lost 3 bases and 5 bases, there was a span of 14 bases. CDR3 bases: TGTGCCAGTAGTATTGTTCCTGGGGGGGATCAGCCCCAGCATTTT. It specifies CASSIVPGGDQPQHF.

The chain employs TRBV18 and TRBJ1-5, with D possibly matching TRBD1 (6 bases). V lost 2 bases and J lost 4, with 9 bases in between. Germline values: CDR1 KGHSH, CDR2 LQKENI. The CDR3 is 14 residues long. CDR3 residues: CASSPWDKNQPQHF. Written as DNA, the CDR3 is TGTGCCAGCTCACCATGGGACAAGAATCAGCCCCAGCATTTT.

The chain recombines TRBV2 with TRBJ2-5; 9 bases match TRBD1. CDR1 SNHLY and CDR2 FYNNEI come from the germline V gene. The CDR3 totals 14 residues. Trimming removed 7 bases from V and 5 bases from J; junction bases left unmatched: 8. The CDR3 region has the DNA TGTGCCAGCACCCCCCAGGACAGGGGCGAGACCCAGTACTTC. It is translated as CASTPQDRGETQYF.

The chain links TRBV19 to TRBJ2-1, with 12 bases aligning to TRBD2. This CDR3 has 16 amino acids. Looked up from germline, CDR1 is LNHDA and CDR2 is SQIVND (reference sequence). V gave up 5 bases and J gave up 3 bases; unmatched junction bases: 5. The CDR3 coding sequence is TGTGCCAGTAGTCCCCAACTAGCGGGGGGCTACAATGAGCAGTTCTTC. This sequence encodes CASSPQLAGGYNEQFF.

The rearrangement joins TRBV6-5 to TRBJ1-5, with 10 nucleotides matching TRBD1. Unmatched junction bases numbered 2, after V lost 6 bases and J lost 3 bases. CDR1 MNHEY and CDR2 SVGAGI come from the germline V gene. CDR3 length equals 14 residues. The CDR3 here is CASRDRGLNQPQHF. CDR3 coding DNA: TGTGCCAGCAGAGACAGGGGGCTCAATCAGCCCCAGCATTTT.

The rearrangement uses TRBV29-1 and TRBJ2-3, with 10 bases identical to TRBD1. The V gene's germline CDR1 is SQVTM and CDR2 ANQGSEA. V lost 5 bases to trimming and J lost 1 base; unmatched junction nucleotides: 6. This CDR3 has 15 amino acids. The CDR3: CSVLDRGDRTDTQYF. CDR3 DNA: TGCAGCGTTCTGGACAGGGGGGATCGCACAGATACGCAGTATTTT.

This chain links TRBV11-2 with TRBJ1-2; the D gene is possibly TRBD1 (5 bases). V lost 4 bases and J 8 bases, leaving 14 bases between the germline ends. This CDR3 is 13 amino acids long. Germline lookup yields CDR1 SGHAT and CDR2 FQNNGV. CDR3 DNA sequence: TGTGCCAGCAGCTCGGGGGGTAGAGAAGGCTACACCTTC. This gives the protein CASSSGGREGYTF.